This TCR beta chain derives from a study of shared clonotypes between healthy human individuals. This clone has ten or more counts. Trimming left V 4 bases short and J 2 bases short, with 10 bases between. Germline-derived CDR1 and CDR2 are SGHNT and YYREEE (reference sequence). This CDR3 has 13 residues. TCRdb keeps only in-frame clones here, not all; method: immunoSEQ multiplex PCR. This sample has about 87,000 clones, with less than 50% found just once. The specimen sequenced was PBMCs. The rearrangement links TRBV5-4 to TRBJ2-7; D gene uncertain. This clonotype originated in a woman between 40 and 55 years old in good health. Some clones in this sample may be carry-over from other donors' samples. CDR3 loop: CASSPYQTYEQYF. In DNA, the CDR3 is TGTGCCAGCAGCCCTTACCAAACCTACGAGCAGTACTTC.